The 13 T cell receptor beta chains in this list originate from one sample, sequenced in a study of cytomegalovirus exposure and HLA in healthy donors. The table came from immunoSEQ multiplex PCR; TCRdb's copy has only in-frame clones and leaves some out. The data contain some 170,000 clones, 86% of them seen just once; the ten biggest clones take up 2.7%. The sample was PBMCs. The origin of the receptors is a man younger than 35 in good health and CMV-seropositive.

The CDR3 here is CASSPRGTGINIQYF. The CDR3 nucleotides read TGTGCCAGCAGCCCCAGAGGGACAGGGATAAACATTCAGTACTTC. The rearrangement links TRBV7-9 to TRBJ2-4, with 9 bases identical to TRBD1. This CDR3 is 15 amino acids long. The V segment lost 5 bases and the J segment 6 bases; nucleotides outside the gene matches: 8. Germline CDR1 reads SEHNR; CDR2 reads FQNEAQ (reference sequence). Full variable domain (missing parts from reference TRBV7-9 and TRBJ2-4): DTGVSQNPRHKITKRGQNVTFRCDPISEHNRLYWYRQTLGQGPEFLTYFQNEAQLEKSRLLSDRFSAERPKGSFSTLEIQRTEQGDSAMYLCASSPRGTGINIQYFGAGTRLSVL.

The chain has TRBV7-9 and TRBJ2-1; 8 nucleotides align to TRBD2. Germline V gene sequence: CDR1 SEHNR, CDR2 FQNEAQ (reference sequence). V was pared by 4 bases and J by 10 bases, with 3 bases of the junction left unmatched. The CDR3 spans 12 residues. CDR3 bases: TGTGCCAGCAGCTCCCAGCGGGGGGAGCAGTTCTTC. It is translated as CASSSQRGEQFF.

V usage is TRBV5-4 and J usage is TRBJ2-1; weak D call: TRBD2 (5 bases). The germline V and J ends were trimmed by 0 bases and 9 bases, with 10 bases remaining between them. CDR3 size: 13 residues. In germline, CDR1 is SGHNT, CDR2 YYREEE (reference sequence). CDR3 in DNA: TGTGCCAGCAGCTTGGGCGGGTCCGTTGAGCAGTTCTTC. Translated: CASSLGGSVEQFF.

This clone was picked up a small number of times. V usage is TRBV6-5 and J usage is TRBJ2-7, with D possibly matching TRBD2 (6 bases). Germline V gene data show CDR1 as MNHEY and CDR2 as SVGAGI. The V gene lost 1 base and the J gene lost 6 bases, with 10 bases spanning the gap. This CDR3 contains 13 residues. The CDR3: CASSYWAGSEQYF. The CDR3 DNA reads TGTGCCAGCAGTTACTGGGCGGGGTCCGAGCAGTACTTC.

The rearrangement links TRBV19 to TRBJ1-1; maybe TRBD1 (6 bases). CDR1 and CDR2 from the germline V gene are LNHDA and SQIVND (reference sequence). The V end was cut by 3 bases, the J end by 0 bases, with 11 bases between. This CDR3 spans 15 amino acids. CDR3 nucleotides: TGTGCCAGTAGTATTGGACAGCAGTTGAACACTGAAGCTTTCTTT. This translates into CASSIGQQLNTEAFF.

The chain uses TRBV29-1 and TRBJ1-4; D gene ambiguous. Looked up from germline, CDR1 is SQVTM and CDR2 is ANQGSEA. V lost 7 bases, J lost 8 bases, and 11 bases lay in between. The CDR3 length is 11 residues. The CDR3 DNA is TGCAGCGGGCTCGCATGGGAAAAACTGTTTTTT. It is translated as CSGLAWEKLFF. The full variable domain, with the rest looked up from reference TRBV29-1 and TRBJ1-4, is SAVISQKPSRDICQRGTSLTIQCQVDSQVTMMFWYRQQPGQSLTLIATANQGSEATYESGFVIDKFPISRPNLTFSTLTVSNMSPEDSSIYLCSGLAWEKLFFGSGTQLSVL.

For the CDR3, the DNA is TGTGCCAGCAGCCCCAGGAATTCACCCCTCCACTTT. The encoded protein is CASSPRNSPLHF. This chain uses TRBV21-1 with TRBJ1-6; TRBD1 is the table's D call and was not checked against the DNA. TRBV21-1 is deemed a pseudogene. CDR3 size: 12 residues.

This chain connects TRBV5-4 to TRBJ2-1; D possibly corresponds to TRBD1 (7 bases). Germline assignment: CDR1 SGHNT and CDR2 YYREEE (reference sequence). The CDR3 spans 15 residues. V was trimmed by 5 bases and J by 7 bases, leaving 19 bases between them. The CDR3 is CASSSAGQTKNEQFF. The CDR3 bases are TGTGCCAGCAGTTCCGCGGGACAGACGAAAAATGAGCAGTTCTTC.

The chain joins TRBV30 to TRBJ2-3; 8 positions match TRBD2. V trimming: 2 bases; J trimming: 1 base; junction bases outside the gene matches: 2. This CDR3 comprises 14 residues. In germline, CDR1 is GTSNPN, CDR2 SVGIG (reference sequence). In DNA form, the CDR3 reads TGTGCCTGGAGTACTAGCGGAGGCACAGATACGCAGTATTTT. Translation: CAWSTSGGTDTQYF.

This chain joins TRBV19 and TRBJ1-2; D is possibly TRBD1 (5 bases). V gave up 3 bases and J gave up 2 bases, with 16 bases separating them. This CDR3 is 16 amino acids long. Germline CDR1 reads LNHDA; CDR2 reads SQIVND (reference sequence). DNA of the CDR3: TGTGCCAGTAGTATTGCGACAGCCCTTTCCAACTATGGCTACACCTTC. It specifies CASSIATALSNYGYTF.

The chain uses TRBV27 and TRBJ2-5, with D possibly being TRBD1 (6 bases). Germline assignment: CDR1 MNHEY and CDR2 SMNVEV (reference sequence). Trimming removed 3 bases at V and 5 bases at J, with 13 bases between. This CDR3 contains 14 residues. The CDR3 is CASSLLGASETQYF. The CDR3 DNA reads as TGTGCCAGCAGTTTGTTGGGGGCCTCGGAGACCCAGTACTTC.

The rearrangement uses TRBV5-1 and TRBJ2-7, with 8 positions matching TRBD1. The V and J ends lost 5 bases and 3 bases, in that order; junction bases with no gene match: 4. Germline V gene lookup returns CDR1 SGHRS and CDR2 YFSETQ. The CDR3 is made up of 13 amino acids. The CDR3: CASRQGGLYEQYF. CDR3 coding DNA: TGCGCCAGCAGACAGGGGGGCCTCTACGAGCAGTACTTC.

This clone was counted a single time. The V gene is TRBV9, the J gene TRBJ2-7; D might be TRBD1 (6 bases). Trimming stripped 4 bases from V and 2 bases from J, with 19 bases between. Germline CDR1 SGDLS, CDR2 YYNGEE. The CDR3 is made up of 16 amino acids. The CDR3 nucleotides are TGTGCCAGCAGCAGCGTAGCCGGGACATTACCCTACGAGCAGTACTTC. Its translation: CASSSVAGTLPYEQYF. The full variable domain, rest sourced from reference TRBV9 and TRBJ2-7, is DSGVTQTPKHLITATGQRVTLRCSPRSGDLSVYWYQQSLDQGLQFLIQYYNGEERAKGNILERFSAQQFPDLHSELNLSSLELGDSALYFCASSSVAGTLPYEQYFGPGTRLTVT.